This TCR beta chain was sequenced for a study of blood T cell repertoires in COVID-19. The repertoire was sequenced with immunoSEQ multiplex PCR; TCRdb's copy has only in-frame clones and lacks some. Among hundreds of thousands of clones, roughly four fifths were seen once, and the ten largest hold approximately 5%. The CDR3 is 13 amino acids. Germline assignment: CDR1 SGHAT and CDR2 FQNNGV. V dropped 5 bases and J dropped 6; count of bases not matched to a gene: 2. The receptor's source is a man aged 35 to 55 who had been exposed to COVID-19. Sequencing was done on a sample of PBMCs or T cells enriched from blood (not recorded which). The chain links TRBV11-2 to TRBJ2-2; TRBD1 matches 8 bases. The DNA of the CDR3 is TGTGCCAGCAGCATACAGGGGGCCGGGGAGCTGTTTTTT. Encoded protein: CASSIQGAGELFF.